This record concerns one T cell receptor beta chain sequence. Researchers made TCR beta libraries by using iRepertoire HTBI primers and running Arm-PCR on CDR3 regions. TCRdb reprocessed the multiplex PCR reads via MiXCR and lists one record per CDR3 protein. The data show roughly 420,000 distinct CDR3 sequences, with 14% seen just once and roughly 18% held by the top ten. Germline V gene sequence: CDR1 SGDLS, CDR2 YYNGEE. This CDR3 spans 16 amino acids. Trimming at V came to 4 bases and at J to 8 bases, leaving 11 bases not matched to a gene. The data were taken from a study of regulatory T cells in long-lasting Graves disease. This sample's time point: newly diagnosed GD, antithyroid drugs for less than 3 months. RNA from PBMCs was the source of the TCR library. The same specimen was also included in a second study, on T cells in Graves' hyperthyroidism and ophthalmopathy. That publication notes: Across 18 months, stable Graves' hyperthyroidism was marked by no progression to ophthalmopathy.

Here the sequenced sample was peripheral blood mononuclear cells (PBMCs), taken at new diagnosis, from a patient treated with antithyroid drugs. V gene TRBV9 combines with J gene TRBJ2-1; TRBD2 agrees at 11 bases. The source is a woman aged 50 to 65 with Graves disease. The CDR3 region is CASSSRTSGSIYEQFF. The CDR3 DNA is TGTGCCAGCAGCTCCCGAACTAGCGGGAGTATCTATGAGCAGTTCTTC.